The source of this T cell receptor beta chain is a study of cytomegalovirus exposure and HLA in healthy donors. For the study at large: Among about 179 million T cells, an earlier analysis found 95 million to 140 million unique TCR beta sequences.

Comments on this clone: Its antigen is unidentified.

The PCR was carried out with 60 Vbeta primers and 13 Jbeta primers. The repertoire was sequenced with immunoSEQ multiplex PCR; TCRdb's copy has only in-frame clones and lacks some. Of 60,000 to 65,000 clones listed, approximately 71% are singletons. The germline V gene has CDR1 LGHNA and CDR2 YSLEER. Trimming pared 4 bases from V and 6 bases from J, leaving 15 bases between. The CDR3 totals 15 residues. Study-level findings and limits: Versus the approximately 700-donor mean, an Asian-associated ancestry cluster reportedly showed fewer N-insertions in a later analysis.

The receptor's source is a man in his forties or fifties in good health and CMV-seropositive. The sample was PBMCs. The chain combines TRBV4-3 with TRBJ2-2; a possible D gene is TRBD1 (6 bases). CDR3 DNA sequence: TGCGCCAGCAGCCCGAGTGCAACAGGGTCCGGGGAGCTGTTTTTT. Encoded protein: CASSPSATGSGELFF.